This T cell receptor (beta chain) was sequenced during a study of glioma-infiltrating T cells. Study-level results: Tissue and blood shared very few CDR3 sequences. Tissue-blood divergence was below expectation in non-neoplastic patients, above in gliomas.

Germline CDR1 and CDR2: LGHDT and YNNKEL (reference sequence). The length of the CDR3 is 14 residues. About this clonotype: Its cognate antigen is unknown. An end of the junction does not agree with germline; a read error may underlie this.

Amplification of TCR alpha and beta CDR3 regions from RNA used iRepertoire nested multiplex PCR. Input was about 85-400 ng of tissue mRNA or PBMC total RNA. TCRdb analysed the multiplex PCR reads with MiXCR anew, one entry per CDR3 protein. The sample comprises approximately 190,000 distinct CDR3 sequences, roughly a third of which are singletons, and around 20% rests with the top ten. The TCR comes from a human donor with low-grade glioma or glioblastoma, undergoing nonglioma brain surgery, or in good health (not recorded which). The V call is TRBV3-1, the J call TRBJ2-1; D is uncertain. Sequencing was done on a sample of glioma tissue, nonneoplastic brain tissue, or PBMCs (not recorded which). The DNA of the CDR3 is TGTGCCAGCGGCCATGGTCGGTGGAACAATGAGCAGTTCTTC. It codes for CASGHGRWNNEQFF.